This entry lists 24 T cell receptor beta chains sequenced from one sample in a study of blood T cell repertoires in COVID-19. Using immunoSEQ multiplex PCR, the repertoire was profiled, and TCRdb retains in-frame clones only, with some absent. The sample consists of 70,000 to 75,000 clones, roughly 90% of them appearing once. Material for sequencing was peripheral blood. The receptor source for this set is a human donor in a cohort sampled during active COVID-19.

This clone was observed a single time. The chain carries TRBV7-2 and TRBJ2-2, with 7 bases lining up with TRBD1. V lost 5 bases, J lost 5 bases, and 5 bases stayed unmatched. Germline CDR1 reads SGHTA; CDR2 reads FQGNSA. CDR3 length: 14 amino acids. CDR3 region: CASSPGGATGELFF. In DNA form, the CDR3 reads TGTGCCAGCAGCCCAGGGGGAGCTACCGGGGAGCTGTTTTTT. The complete variable domain, with remaining parts taken from reference TRBV7-2 and TRBJ2-2, reads GAGVSQSPSNKVTEKGKDVELRCDPISGHTALYWYRQSLGQGLEFLIYFQGNSAPDKSGLPSDRFSAERTGGSVSTLTIQRTQQEDSAVYLCASSPGGATGELFFGEGSRLTVL.

The chain carries TRBV4-1 and TRBJ2-2; D is uncertain. Germline V gives CDR1 MGHRA, CDR2 YSYEKL. This CDR3 is built from 15 residues. Deletions cut 1 base from V and 0 bases from J, with 6 bases between. The chain's CDR3 is CASSQGSPNTGELFF. CDR3 nucleotide sequence: TGCGCCAGCAGCCAAGGGAGTCCGAACACCGGGGAGCTGTTTTTT.

Note on this clone: A junction boundary mismatches the germline segment, possibly from a read error. In DNA, the CDR3 is TGTGCCGGCAGTCGGGGAGGCCCCAAGTATTTT. It encodes CAGSRGGPKYF. The genes are TRBV28 and TRBJ2-3, with D maybe TRBD2 (6 bases). Germline V gives CDR1 MDHEN, CDR2 SYDVKM. This CDR3 is built from 11 residues. Variable domain in full (rest from reference TRBV28 and TRBJ2-3): DVKVTQSSRYLVKRTGEKVFLECVQDMDHENMFWYRQDPGLGLRLIYFSYDVKMKEKGDIPEGYSVSREKKERFSLILESASTNQTSMYLCAGSRGGPKYFGPGTRLTVL.

CDR3 loop: CASKTQGYYGYTF. The CDR3 DNA reads as TGTGCCAGCAAAACTCAGGGGTACTATGGCTACACCTTC. The chain joins TRBV28 to TRBJ1-2; the D gene is possibly TRBD1 (6 bases). Germline CDR1 and CDR2: MDHEN and SYDVKM. CDR3 length: 13 residues. V was clipped by 7 bases and J by 3 bases, with 12 bases between them.

The CDR3 loop reads CASSQDPPGSVSTYEQYF. CDR3 sequence (DNA): TGCGCCAGCAGCCAAGATCCCCCCGGTAGCGTAAGTACCTACGAGCAGTACTTC. The V gene is TRBV4-1, the J gene TRBJ2-7; possibly TRBD2 for D (5 bases). This CDR3 has 18 residues. Deletions cut 0 bases from V and 2 bases from J, with 20 bases between. Germline V lookup: CDR1 MGHRA, CDR2 YSYEKL.

The chain has TRBV6-6 and TRBJ2-7, with D tentatively TRBD2 (5 bases). Trimming removed 7 bases from V and 7 bases from J, with 11 bases in between. This CDR3 is built from 11 residues. Germline values: CDR1 MNHNY, CDR2 SVGAGI (reference sequence). CDR3 sequence reads: CASNEPGEQYF. The DNA of the CDR3 is TGTGCCAGCAATGAGCCGGGAGAGCAGTACTTC.

The gene calls are TRBV15 and TRBJ1-1, with a weak D call TRBD1 (5 bases). This CDR3 is built from 15 residues. Trimming removed 3 bases at V and 5 bases at J, with 16 bases between. Looked up from germline, CDR1 is LNHNV and CDR2 is YYDKDF (reference sequence). CDR3 protein: CATSSPGKGATEAFF. DNA of the CDR3: TGTGCCACCAGCAGCCCAGGGAAAGGGGCTACTGAAGCTTTCTTT.

This clone was recorded a few times. The CDR3 region has the DNA TGCAGCGGCTTCCCGACTAGCATCTACAATGAGCAGTTCTTC. Protein sequence: CSGFPTSIYNEQFF. This chain joins TRBV29-1 and TRBJ2-1, with TRBD2 matching 7 bases. Germline assignment: CDR1 SQVTM and CDR2 ANQGSEA. The CDR3 covers 14 residues. J gave up 3 bases and V 7 bases, and 9 bases lay outside the gene matches.

V is TRBV6-2 or TRBV6-3 and J is TRBJ2-1, with 8 bases that match TRBD1. V gave up 5 bases and J gave up 10 bases; unmatched junction bases: 4. CDR3 length: 12 amino acids. Germline loops: CDR1 MNHEY, CDR2 SVGEGT. CDR3 region: CASSQTGDEQFF. The CDR3 nucleotides read TGTGCCAGCAGTCAGACAGGGGACGAGCAGTTCTTC.

The chain is built from TRBV18 and TRBJ2-5; D is perhaps TRBD1 (6 bases). Germline-derived CDR1 and CDR2 are KGHSH and LQKENI. V was clipped by 2 bases and J by 5 bases, with 12 bases between them. The CDR3 spans 14 residues. This CDR3 reads CASSPSRGGETQYF. The DNA of the CDR3 is TGTGCCAGCTCACCAAGCAGGGGCGGTGAGACCCAGTACTTC.

This chain connects TRBV10-3 to TRBJ2-3; D is unresolved. The CDR3 is 15 amino acids. The V end lost 10 bases, the J end lost 4 bases, and 21 bases lay between the germline ends. Germline lookup yields CDR1 ENHRY and CDR2 SYGVKD. CDR3 sequence: CATRPPSLQSDTQYF. In nucleotides, the CDR3 is TGTGCCACCCGCCCCCCGTCCCTGCAGTCAGATACGCAGTATTTT.

This rearrangement joins TRBV9 to TRBJ2-7; weak D call: TRBD2 (6 bases). V was trimmed by 5 bases and J by 3 bases, leaving 18 bases between them. CDR1 and CDR2 (germline): SGDLS, YYNGEE. CDR3 length: 15 residues. The CDR3 bases are TGTGCCAGCAGTGGAGGGGCTAGCCCCCGCTACGAGCAGTACTTC. It yields the protein CASSGGASPRYEQYF.

This chain uses TRBV6-2 or TRBV6-3 with TRBJ2-1, with TRBD1 matching over 7 bases. This CDR3 has 12 amino acids. The V segment lost 5 bases and the J segment 8 bases; nucleotides outside the gene matches: 3. Per germline, CDR1 MNHEY and CDR2 SVGEGT. The CDR3 nucleotides read TGTGCCAGCAGTGGGACAGTCGATGAGCAGTTCTTC. Translation: CASSGTVDEQFF.

The V gene is TRBV9, the J gene TRBJ2-2; possibly TRBD2 for D (6 bases). This CDR3 contains 15 residues. V shed 6 bases and J shed 7 bases, with 19 bases lying between them. Germline CDR1 reads SGDLS; CDR2 reads YYNGEE. CDR3 protein: CASMAGTGWDGELFF. For the CDR3, the DNA is TGTGCCAGCATGGCTGGGACTGGTTGGGACGGGGAGCTGTTTTTT.

The chain combines TRBV6-5 with TRBJ1-1; tentative D call: TRBD1 (6 bases). The CDR3 spans 14 residues. V was shortened by 4 bases and J by 4 bases, with 13 bases between the two germline ends. Germline assignment: CDR1 MNHEY and CDR2 SVGAGI. CDR3 in amino acids: CASSFAEGVTEAFF. Here the CDR3 DNA reads TGTGCCAGCAGTTTCGCCGAGGGGGTCACTGAAGCTTTCTTT.

Concerning this clone itself: Other DNA sequences within the sample encode an identical CDR3. The V gene is TRBV6-5, the J gene TRBJ2-3; 7 nucleotides match TRBD2. Germline assignment: CDR1 MNHEY and CDR2 SVGAGI. This CDR3 spans 15 amino acids. J gave up 3 bases and V 2 bases, and 5 bases lay outside the gene matches. CDR3 nucleotides: TGTGCCAGCAGTTACGGGACGGGAGGAACAGATACGCAGTATTTT. Translated: CASSYGTGGTDTQYF.

CDR3 in amino acids: CASSRLAGNQETQYF. CDR3 DNA: TGTGCCAGCAGTCGACTAGCGGGCAACCAAGAGACCCAGTACTTC. The V gene is TRBV6-6, the J gene TRBJ2-5, with 10 bases lining up with TRBD2. V gave up 5 bases and J gave up 0 bases; unmatched junction bases: 3. The CDR3 contains 15 residues. Per germline, CDR1 MNHNY and CDR2 SVGAGI (reference sequence).

The V gene is TRBV27, the J gene TRBJ2-3, with a weak D call TRBD2 (6 bases). Trimming stripped 2 bases from V and 3 bases from J, with 12 bases between. Germline CDR1 MNHEY, CDR2 SMNVEV (reference sequence). The CDR3 spans 15 residues. CDR3: CASSLGERATDTQYF. CDR3 nucleotides: TGTGCCAGCAGTTTAGGGGAGCGGGCGACAGATACGCAGTATTTT.

The chain couples TRBV6-1 to TRBJ2-7; TRBD2 aligns across 14 bases. The CDR3 is 17 amino acids. CDR1 and CDR2 (germline): MNHNS, SASEGT. Trimming took 3 bases from V and 3 from J; bases not matched to a gene: 7. This CDR3 is CASSDVGLAGGLYEQYF. The CDR3 DNA sequence: TGTGCCAGCAGTGATGTCGGACTAGCGGGAGGCCTCTACGAGCAGTACTTC.

The chain joins TRBV27 to TRBJ2-4; 10 positions match TRBD1. The germline V gene encodes CDR1 MNHEY and CDR2 SMNVEV (reference sequence). The ends lost 6 bases at V and 1 base at J; junction bases unmatched: 3. The CDR3 loop spans 15 amino acids. CDR3 in amino acids: CASRTGGYAKNIQYF. In nucleotides, the CDR3 is TGTGCCAGCAGGACAGGGGGCTACGCCAAAAACATTCAGTACTTC.

This sequence joins TRBV4-1 and TRBJ1-2; 9 nucleotides agree with TRBD1. V lost 0 bases to trimming and J lost 2 bases; unmatched junction nucleotides: 4. Germline CDR1 and CDR2: MGHRA and YSYEKL. The CDR3 is made up of 16 amino acids. The CDR3 coding sequence is TGCGCCAGCAGCCAAGATGGGACAGGGTCAAACTATGGCTACACCTTC. As protein: CASSQDGTGSNYGYTF.

The J gene is TRBJ2-1, the V gene TRBV11-2; D may be TRBD1 (5 bases). This CDR3 has 14 amino acids. V lost 2 bases and J 7 bases, leaving 12 bases between the germline ends. Germline CDR1 SGHAT, CDR2 FQNNGV. This CDR3 is CASSLRQSSNEQFF. The CDR3 coding sequence is TGTGCCAGCAGCTTAAGACAGAGTAGTAATGAGCAGTTCTTC. Drawing the rest from reference TRBV11-2 and TRBJ2-1, the complete variable domain is EAGVAQSPRYKIIEKRQSVAFWCNPISGHATLYWYQQILGQGPKLLIQFQNNGVVDDSQLPKDRFSAERLKGVDSTLKIQPAKLEDSAVYLCASSLRQSSNEQFFGPGTRLTVL.

The genes are TRBV6-6 and TRBJ2-7; 8 nucleotides line up with TRBD1. CDR3 length: 15 amino acids. The V and J ends lost 6 bases and 3 bases, in that order; junction bases with no gene match: 10. Looked up from germline, CDR1 is MNHNY and CDR2 is SVGAGI (reference sequence). DNA for the CDR3: TGTGCCAGCAGCCCCTCGCAGGACAGGGTCTACGAGCAGTACTTC. Its translation: CASSPSQDRVYEQYF.

The chain combines TRBV19 with TRBJ2-3, with 7 nucleotides matching TRBD1. The germline gives CDR1 LNHDA, CDR2 SQIVND (reference sequence). The CDR3 length is 16 residues. V shed 4 bases and J 4 bases; nucleotides not matched to a gene: 11. CDR3 sequence (DNA): TGTGCCAGTAGTAGGGGGACAGCGGTTTTTGCAGATACGCAGTATTTT. As protein: CASSRGTAVFADTQYF.